The next 20 T cell receptor beta chains were all read from a single sample in a study of molecular identifiers for immune sequencing clone quantification. Each CDR3 protein is one row after TCRdb ran MiXCR on the PCR reads. The sample has over 300,000 distinct CDR3 sequences, about 23% seen once. Sequencing used naive CD8+ T cells from blood, with Jurkat cell RNA spiked in. As to subset: FACS-sorted CD8+CD4-CCR7+CD45RA+ naive T cells. The receptors shown here come from a human donor in good health. Some libraries in this study had Jurkat cell RNA spiked in.

The genes are TRBV4-3 and TRBJ1-2; 10 nucleotides line up with TRBD1. The length of the CDR3 is 16 residues. Trimming cost V 3 bases and J 3 bases; bases outside gene matches: 7. Per the germline V gene, CDR1 is LGHNA and CDR2 is YSLEER. The DNA for the CDR3 is TGCGCCAGCAGCCAGCAAGCCGGGACAGGGGACTATGGCTACACCTTC. This sequence encodes CASSQQAGTGDYGYTF.

Only a few counts were recorded for this clonotype. The chain couples TRBV6-6 to TRBJ2-1; 9 nucleotides align to TRBD1. Germline V gene lookup returns CDR1 MNHNY and CDR2 SVGAGI (reference sequence). The junction had 10 bases not matched to a gene; V was cut back by 7 bases and J by 15 bases. This CDR3 has 12 residues. This chain's CDR3 is CASKLGPGQGFF. CDR3 DNA: TGTGCCAGCAAACTAGGGCCGGGACAGGGGTTCTTC.

This clonotype was detected only a few times. J is TRBJ2-1 and V is TRBV12-3 or TRBV12-4, with D tentatively TRBD1 or TRBD2 (5 bases each). Trimming left V 6 bases short and J 8 bases short, with 17 bases between. The length of the CDR3 is 14 residues. The CDR3 DNA sequence: TGTGCCAGCAGCCTGTCCGGGACCCGGGATGAGCAGTTCTTC. Its protein product is CASSLSGTRDEQFF.

This chain uses TRBV28 with TRBJ2-7, with a tentative D call TRBD2 (6 bases). Germline V gene data show CDR1 as MDHEN and CDR2 as SYDVKM. The V end was cut by 6 bases, the J end by 2 bases, with 14 bases between. The CDR3 has 14 amino acids. In DNA form, the CDR3 reads TGTGCCAGCAGAGAGGCGGGGAGCCCCTACGAGCAGTACTTC. It specifies CASREAGSPYEQYF.

The table lists this clonotype with a count of one. Relative to the germline gene, one junction end is altered; a read error may explain this. The chain employs TRBV7-2 and TRBJ2-5; D is unclear. This CDR3 has 17 amino acids. The V gene's germline CDR1 is SGHTA and CDR2 FQGNSA. The CDR3 is CASSLNVWTPTQEPQYF. In DNA form, the CDR3 reads TGTGCCAGCAGCTTAAACGTTTGGACCCCTACCCAAGAGCCCCAGTACTTC.

A remark on this clonotype: Possible read error: a much larger clone is one base away. This chain uses TRBV14 with TRBJ1-4; TRBD1 agrees at 7 bases. The CDR3 totals 15 residues. J was trimmed by 6 bases and V by 8 bases; bases with no gene match: 12. The V gene's germline CDR1 is SGHDN and CDR2 FVKESK. The DNA of the CDR3 is TGTGCCAGCGGCTCTACAGGGGAGGTGGATGAAAAACTGTTTTTT. It specifies CASGSTGEVDEKLFF.

There are a few counts of this clonotype. The rearrangement uses TRBV19 and TRBJ2-3; 9 bases line up with TRBD2. V shed 3 bases and J 5 bases; nucleotides not matched to a gene: 12. CDR1 LNHDA and CDR2 SQIVND come from the germline V gene (reference sequence). CDR3 length equals 17 residues. The CDR3 region is CASSISGGRAFGDTQYF. CDR3 nucleotides: TGTGCCAGTAGTATTTCTGGCGGGAGGGCCTTTGGAGATACGCAGTATTTT.

As to this clonotype: An end of the junction does not agree with germline; a read error may underlie this. This chain connects TRBV20-1 to TRBJ2-2; TRBD1 matches at 10 bases. The CDR3 is made up of 13 amino acids. Germline CDR1 is DFQATT and CDR2 is SNEGSKA (reference sequence). The CDR3 DNA sequence: TGCAGTGGAGGGACAGGGGACACCGGGGATCTGTTTTTT. Amino acid sequence: CSGGTGDTGDLFF.

This clonotype was detected a few times. CDR3 in DNA: TGTGCCAGCATCAAACAGGGGTCAGATACGCAGTATTTT. Protein product: CASIKQGSDTQYF. This rearrangement joins TRBV2 to TRBJ2-3; 7 bases match TRBD1. With V trimmed by 7 bases and J by 4 bases, 5 bases remained unmatched. The V gene's germline CDR1 is SNHLY and CDR2 FYNNEI. There are 13 residues in the CDR3.

Regarding this clonotype: The junction does not match germline at one end; this may be a read error. The chain combines TRBV29-1 with TRBJ2-1; tentatively, D is TRBD1 (5 bases). CDR3 size: 15 residues. Germline V gives CDR1 SQVTM, CDR2 ANQGSEA. The CDR3 here is CSVEDDSSSYNEQIF. The CDR3 region has the DNA TGCAGCGTTGAGGACGACAGCAGCTCCTACAATGAGCAGATCTTC.

This clonotype occurred a few times. The chain uses TRBV7-9 and TRBJ1-5; D is undetermined. Trimming pared 1 base from V and 6 bases from J, leaving 16 bases between. The V gene's germline CDR1 is SEHNR and CDR2 FQNEAQ (reference sequence). CDR3 length: 16 amino acids. Here the CDR3 reads CASSLGSTGSAQPQHF. Written as DNA, the CDR3 is TGTGCCAGCAGCTTAGGTTCTACGGGGTCTGCTCAGCCCCAGCATTTT. Looking up the rest from reference TRBV7-9 and TRBJ1-5 gives the full variable domain: DTGVSQNPRHKITKRGQNVTFRCDPISEHNRLYWYRQTLGQGPEFLTYFQNEAQLEKSRLLSDRFSAERPKGSFSTLEIQRTEQGDSAMYLCASSLGSTGSAQPQHFGDGTRLSIL.

This sequence joins TRBV18 and TRBJ1-4; D perhaps matches TRBD1 (6 bases). V shed 3 bases and J shed 8 bases, with 13 bases lying between them. This CDR3 has 14 residues. CDR1 is KGHSH and CDR2 is LQKENI in the germline V gene. The chain's CDR3 is CASSPTGIEEKLFF. The CDR3 DNA is TGTGCCAGCTCACCTACAGGGATAGAGGAAAAACTGTTTTTT.

The V call is TRBV6-1, the J call TRBJ1-1, with no clear D. V was shortened by 3 bases and J by 4 bases, with 6 bases between the two germline ends. Germline V gives CDR1 MNHNS, CDR2 SASEGT. This CDR3 has 12 amino acids. CDR3 coding DNA: TGTGCCAGCAGTGAGGGGTTCACTGAAGCTTTCTTT. It codes for CASSEGFTEAFF.

V is TRBV6-1 and J is TRBJ2-5; no definite D call. This CDR3 spans 17 amino acids. Trimming left V 3 bases short and J 4 bases short, with 21 bases between. Germline V gene lookup returns CDR1 MNHNS and CDR2 SASEGT. CDR3 sequence reads: CASSDVLRAGVLETQYF. The CDR3 DNA reads as TGTGCCAGCAGTGATGTTTTAAGGGCAGGCGTATTAGAGACCCAGTACTTC.

A note on this clonotype: A much bigger clone sits one base away, suggesting this may be a read error. The J gene is TRBJ2-3, the V gene TRBV6-5; D tentatively fits TRBD1 or TRBD2 (5 bases each). The CDR3 is 15 amino acids. Trimming pared 1 base from V and 4 bases from J, leaving 12 bases between. Germline lookup yields CDR1 MNHEY and CDR2 SVGAGI. As DNA, the CDR3 is TGTGCCAGCAGTTACTTTCCGGGGCCGGCAGATACGCAGTATTTT. It translates to CASSYFPGPADTQYF.

This clonotype was counted a few times. The rearrangement links TRBV19 to TRBJ2-1; D perhaps matches TRBD1 (6 bases). The germline V and J ends were trimmed by 5 bases and 10 bases, with 24 bases remaining between them. Germline V gene sequence: CDR1 LNHDA, CDR2 SQIVND (reference sequence). This CDR3 is built from 16 residues. In DNA, the CDR3 is TGTGCCAGTAGTCCAACCGGGACACCGGCGCCTTGGGAGCAGTTCTTC. Protein product: CASSPTGTPAPWEQFF. The whole variable domain, filled in from reference TRBV19 and TRBJ2-1, reads DGGITQSPKYLFRKEGQNVTLSCEQNLNHDAMYWYRQDPGQGLRLIYYSQIVNDFQKGDIAEGYSVSREKKESFPLTVTSAQKNPTAFYLCASSPTGTPAPWEQFFGPGTRLTVL.

The table lists this clonotype with a count of one. A read error is possible here, since a much larger clone lies one base away. V usage is TRBV27 and J usage is TRBJ2-2; D unclear. Germline CDR1 MNHEY, CDR2 SMNVEV (reference sequence). The CDR3 runs to 15 residues. The CDR3 region is CASSLTAWNTEELFF. The DNA of the CDR3 is TGTGCCAGCAGTTTAACAGCCTGGAACACCGAGGAGCTGTTTTTT.

In its sample, this clonotype was seen a few times. The J gene is TRBJ2-7, the V gene TRBV20-1, with D perhaps TRBD2 (6 bases). This CDR3 contains 16 residues. CDR1 is DFQATT, CDR2 SNEGSKA, per germline (reference sequence). V dropped 0 bases and J dropped 3 bases, with 18 bases sitting between them. The CDR3, as DNA: TGCAGTGCTAGAGATCTAGGGCTAGCGATAGTCTACGAGCAGTACTTC. Translation gives CSARDLGLAIVYEQYF.

The sample holds a few counts of this clonotype. The chain uses TRBV6-2 or TRBV6-3 and TRBJ2-7; D might be TRBD2 (5 bases). This CDR3 is built from 14 residues. CDR1 is MNHEY and CDR2 is SVGEGT in the germline V gene. V was clipped by 5 bases and J by 0 bases, with 11 bases between them. CDR3 in amino acids: CASSNGVNSYEQYF. The CDR3 DNA is TGTGCCAGCAGTAACGGGGTGAACTCCTACGAGCAGTACTTC.

This clonotype was found many times. This chain uses TRBV18 with TRBJ2-5; no definite D call. Germline V gene lookup returns CDR1 KGHSH and CDR2 LQKENI. The CDR3 covers 13 residues. The germline V and J ends were trimmed by 0 bases and 1 base, with 3 bases remaining between them. CDR3 region: CASSPPSQETQYF. The CDR3 region has the DNA TGTGCCAGCTCACCACCGAGCCAAGAGACCCAGTACTTC.